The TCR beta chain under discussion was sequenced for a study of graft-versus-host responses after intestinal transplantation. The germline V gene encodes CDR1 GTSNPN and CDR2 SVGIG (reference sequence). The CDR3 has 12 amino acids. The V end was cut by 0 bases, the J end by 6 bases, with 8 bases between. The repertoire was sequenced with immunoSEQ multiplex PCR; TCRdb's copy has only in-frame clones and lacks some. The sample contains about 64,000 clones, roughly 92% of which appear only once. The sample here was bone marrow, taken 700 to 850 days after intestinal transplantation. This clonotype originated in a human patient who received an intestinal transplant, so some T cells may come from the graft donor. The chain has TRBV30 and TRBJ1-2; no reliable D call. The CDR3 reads CAWSVIGHGYTF. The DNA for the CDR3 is TGTGCCTGGAGTGTAATTGGTCATGGCTACACCTTC.